This T cell receptor beta chain was identified during a study of T cells in Graves' hyperthyroidism and ophthalmopathy. This clonotype was observed many times. Its antigen is not identified. Each diagnosis drew on symptoms, thyroxine, TRAb, thyroid ultrasound and orbital computed tomography findings. This sample holds PBMCs from 10 ml fresh peripheral blood. General observations from the study: Model predictions of ophthalmopathy came a median roughly 6.4 months before onset.

TCR beta CDR3 region amplification was performed from RNA transcripts. The HTBI primer set served for first-round RT-PCR of the TCR CDR3. TCRdb re-called the multiplex PCR reads through MiXCR, storing one row per CDR3 protein. The table lists around 520,000 distinct CDR3 sequences, 24% of them singletons, with around 11% in the top ten. Between the trimmed V and J ends, which lost 2 bases and 8 bases, there was a span of 9 bases. Germline V gene sequence: CDR1 SGHTA, CDR2 FQGNSA. The CDR3 contains 12 residues. The sample was blood. This chain uses TRBV7-2 with TRBJ1-2, with D uncertain. The sequence came from a woman in her 30s with Graves' ophthalmopathy. The CDR3 DNA is TGTGCCAGCAGCTTATCTGACGTGGGCTACACCTTC. Translating gives CASSLSDVGYTF.